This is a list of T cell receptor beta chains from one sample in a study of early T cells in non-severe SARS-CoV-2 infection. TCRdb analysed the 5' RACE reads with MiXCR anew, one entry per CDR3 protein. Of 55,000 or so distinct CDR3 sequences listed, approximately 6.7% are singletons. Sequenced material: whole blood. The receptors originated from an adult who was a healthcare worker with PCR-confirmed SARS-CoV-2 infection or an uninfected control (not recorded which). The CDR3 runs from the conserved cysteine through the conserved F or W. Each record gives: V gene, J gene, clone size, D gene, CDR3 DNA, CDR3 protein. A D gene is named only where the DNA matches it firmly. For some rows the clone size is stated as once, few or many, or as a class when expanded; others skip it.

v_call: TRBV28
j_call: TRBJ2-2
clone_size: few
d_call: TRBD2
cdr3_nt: TGTGCCAGCACCCGAGCGGGGGGGCCTTGGACCGGGGAGCTGTTTTTT
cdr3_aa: CASTRAGGPWTGELFF

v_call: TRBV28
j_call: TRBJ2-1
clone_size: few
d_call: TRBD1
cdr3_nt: TGTGCCAGCAGTACAGGGGGCTTTTTACCTTTTGAGCAGTTCTTC
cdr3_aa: CASSTGGFLPFEQFF

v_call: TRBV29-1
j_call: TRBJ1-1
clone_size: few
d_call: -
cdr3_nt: TGCAGCGTTCGAGGTCAGTCAGGGCTCACTGAAGCTTTCTTT
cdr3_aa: CSVRGQSGLTEAFF

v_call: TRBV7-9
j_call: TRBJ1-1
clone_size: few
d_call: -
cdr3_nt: TGTGCCAGCAGCCCAGACAGCATGAACACTGAAGCTTTCTTT
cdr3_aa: CASSPDSMNTEAFF

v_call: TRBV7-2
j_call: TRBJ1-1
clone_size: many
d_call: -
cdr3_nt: TGTGCCAGCAGCTTAGGCATTAACACTGAAGCTTTCTTT
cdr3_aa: CASSLGINTEAFF

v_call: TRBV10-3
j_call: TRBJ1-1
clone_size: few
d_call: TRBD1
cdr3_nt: TGTGCCATCTGGACAGGGGGCATGAACACTGAAGCTTTCTTT
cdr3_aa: CAIWTGGMNTEAFF

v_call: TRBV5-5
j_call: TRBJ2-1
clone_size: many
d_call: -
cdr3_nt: TGTGCCAGCAGCTTGATATTTAAGAGCTCCTACAATGAGCAGTTCTTC
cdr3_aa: CASSLIFKSSYNEQFF

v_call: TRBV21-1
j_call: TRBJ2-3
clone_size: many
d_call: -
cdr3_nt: TGTGCCAGCACCTATTGGGGTCAGAGCACAGATACGCAGTATTTT
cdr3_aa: CASTYWGQSTDTQYF

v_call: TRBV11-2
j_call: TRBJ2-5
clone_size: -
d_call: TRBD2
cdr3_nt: TGTGCCAGCAGCTTAGGATTTACTAGCGGGGACCTCCGGGAGACCCAGTACTTC
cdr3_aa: CASSLGFTSGDLRETQYF

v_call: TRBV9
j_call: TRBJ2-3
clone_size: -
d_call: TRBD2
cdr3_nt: TGTGCCAGCAGCGTAAGGAGCGGGGGGGCAGATACGCAGTATTTT
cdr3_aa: CASSVRSGGADTQYF

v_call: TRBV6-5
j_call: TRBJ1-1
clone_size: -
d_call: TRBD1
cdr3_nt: TGTGCCGTCCATACGGGACAGTGGAACACTGAAGCTTTCTTT
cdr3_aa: CAVHTGQWNTEAFF

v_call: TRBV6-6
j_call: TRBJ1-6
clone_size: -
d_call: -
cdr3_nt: TGTGCCAGCAGTTTCCTAGTCGGTTCACCCCTCCACTTT
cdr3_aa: CASSFLVGSPLHF

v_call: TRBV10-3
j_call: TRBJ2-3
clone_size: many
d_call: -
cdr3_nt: TGTGCCATCAGTGAGTCGGCGGGCTTGGCAGATACGCAGTATTTT
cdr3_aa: CAISESAGLADTQYF

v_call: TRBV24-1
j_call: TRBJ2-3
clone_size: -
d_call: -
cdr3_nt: TGTGCCACCAGTGATTCCGGGGACTGGCAGTATTTT
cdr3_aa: CATSDSGDWQYF

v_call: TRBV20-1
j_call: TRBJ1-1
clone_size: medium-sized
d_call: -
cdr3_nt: TGCAGTGCTAGAGATGGCGACGTCAGTACTGAAGCTTTCTTT
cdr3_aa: CSARDGDVSTEAFF

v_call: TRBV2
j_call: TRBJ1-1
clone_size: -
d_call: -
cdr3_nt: TGTGCCAGCAGTGAAGCCATGGGGACACCCTACACTGAAGCTTTCTTT
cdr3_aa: CASSEAMGTPYTEAFF

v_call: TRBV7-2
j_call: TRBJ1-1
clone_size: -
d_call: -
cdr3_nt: TGTGCCAGCAGCTTGGGACTAAACCAAGCTTTCTTT
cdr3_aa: CASSLGLNQAFF

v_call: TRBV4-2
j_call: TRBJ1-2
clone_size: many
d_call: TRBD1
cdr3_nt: TGTGCCAGCAGCCAAGATAATACGGGACAGGGCTATGGCTACACCTTC
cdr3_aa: CASSQDNTGQGYGYTF

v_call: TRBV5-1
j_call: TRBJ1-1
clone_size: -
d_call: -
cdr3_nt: TGCGCCAGCAGTACCGGGGACAAAATGAACACTGAAGCTTTCTTT
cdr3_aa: CASSTGDKMNTEAFF

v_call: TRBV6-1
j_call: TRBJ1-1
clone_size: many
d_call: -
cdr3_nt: TGTGCCAGCAGTGAAGCTCCGGGGAACACTGAAGCTTTCTTT
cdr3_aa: CASSEAPGNTEAFF

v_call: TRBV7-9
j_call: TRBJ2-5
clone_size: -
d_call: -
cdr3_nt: TGTGCCAGCAGGTCCCCCGAAGAGACCCAGTACTTC
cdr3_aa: CASRSPEETQYF

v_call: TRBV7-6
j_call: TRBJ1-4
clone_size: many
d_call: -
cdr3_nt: TGTGCCAGCAGCTCCAGTGGCACCCTTCCAACTAATGAAAAACTGTTTTTT
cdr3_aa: CASSSSGTLPTNEKLFF

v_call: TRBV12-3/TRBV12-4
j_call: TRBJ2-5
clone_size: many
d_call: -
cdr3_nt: TGTGCCAGCAGTTTTTTTGCGGCAGGCCAAGAGACCCAGTACTTC
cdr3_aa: CASSFFAAGQETQYF

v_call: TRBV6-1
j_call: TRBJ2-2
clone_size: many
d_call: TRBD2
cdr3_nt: TGTGCCAGCAGCGCCGGGACTAACAAATCCGGGGAGCTGTTTTTT
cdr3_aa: CASSAGTNKSGELFF

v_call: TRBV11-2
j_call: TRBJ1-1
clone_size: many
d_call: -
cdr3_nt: TGTGCCAGCGGAGCTGGGAGCGGCACTGAAGCTTTCTTT
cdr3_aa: CASGAGSGTEAFF

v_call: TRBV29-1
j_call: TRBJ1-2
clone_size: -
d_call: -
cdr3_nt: TGCAGCGTTGAACCGGCAGGGGCTGGCTACACCTTC
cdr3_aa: CSVEPAGAGYTF

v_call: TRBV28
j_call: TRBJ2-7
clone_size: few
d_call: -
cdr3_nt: TGTGCCAGCAGTATCTCCAACACCGGCCGTGACGAGCAGTACTTC
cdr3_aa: CASSISNTGRDEQYF

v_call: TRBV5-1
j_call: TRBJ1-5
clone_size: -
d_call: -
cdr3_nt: TGCGCCAGCAGCGAGGCTGGGGGGGTGAGGCCCCAGCATTTT
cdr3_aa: CASSEAGGVRPQHF

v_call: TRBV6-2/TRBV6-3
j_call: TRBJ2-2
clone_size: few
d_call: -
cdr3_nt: TGTGCCAGCAGGGGGGCCGCCACCGGGGAGCTGTTTTTT
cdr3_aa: CASRGAATGELFF

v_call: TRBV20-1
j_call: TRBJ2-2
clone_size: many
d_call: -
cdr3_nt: TGCAGTGCTAACAAGAGGAACACCGGGGAGCTGTTTTTT
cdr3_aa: CSANKRNTGELFF

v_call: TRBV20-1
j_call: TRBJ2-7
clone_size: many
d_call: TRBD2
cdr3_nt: TGCAGTGCTAGAGTGTCCAGCGGGGGCGATTACGAGCAGTACTTC
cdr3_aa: CSARVSSGGDYEQYF

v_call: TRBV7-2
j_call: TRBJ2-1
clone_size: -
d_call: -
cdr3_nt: TGTGCCAGCAGCTTAGCCCGCGGAGCCAATGCAAATGAGCAGTTCTTC
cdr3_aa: CASSLARGANANEQFF

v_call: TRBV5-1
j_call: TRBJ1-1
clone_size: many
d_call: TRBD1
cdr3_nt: TGCGCCAGCAGCTCACCCTTGGACAGGGCGAACACTGAAGCTTTCTTT
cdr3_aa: CASSSPLDRANTEAFF

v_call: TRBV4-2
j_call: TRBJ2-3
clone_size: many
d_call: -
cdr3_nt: TGTGCCAGCAGCCAAGATGGAAGCACAGATATGCAGTATTTT
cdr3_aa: CASSQDGSTDMQYF

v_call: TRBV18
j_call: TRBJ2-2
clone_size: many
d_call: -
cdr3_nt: TGTGCCAGCTCACCAGGCCTGAACACCGGGGAGCTGTTTTTT
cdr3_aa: CASSPGLNTGELFF

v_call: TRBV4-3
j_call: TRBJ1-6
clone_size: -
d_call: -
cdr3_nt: TGCGCCAGCAGCCAAGTTAGTTGGTCACCCCTCCACTTT
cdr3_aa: CASSQVSWSPLHF

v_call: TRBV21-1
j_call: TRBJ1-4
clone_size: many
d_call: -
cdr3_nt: TGTGCCAGCAGGGACAGGGGCGAAAAACTGTTTTTT
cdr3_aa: CASRDRGEKLFF

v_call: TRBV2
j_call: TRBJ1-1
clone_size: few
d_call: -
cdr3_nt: TGTGCCAGCAGTGAAGTAGCCTCAATCCCTGAAGCTTTCTTT
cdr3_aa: CASSEVASIPEAFF

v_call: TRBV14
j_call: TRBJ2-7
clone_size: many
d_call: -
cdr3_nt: TGTGCCAGCAGCCAAGATTTCTACTACGAGCAGTACTTC
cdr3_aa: CASSQDFYYEQYF

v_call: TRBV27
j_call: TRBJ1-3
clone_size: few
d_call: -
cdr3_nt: TGTGCCAGCAGTTTGGCAGGAGTGATTGGAAACACCATATATTTT
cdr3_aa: CASSLAGVIGNTIYF

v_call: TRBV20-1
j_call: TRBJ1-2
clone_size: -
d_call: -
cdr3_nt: TGCAGTGGGTTACTAGGGGGTTATGGCTACACCTTC
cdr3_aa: CSGLLGGYGYTF

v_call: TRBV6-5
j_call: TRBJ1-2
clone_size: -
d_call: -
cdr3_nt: TGTGCCAGCGCCCAAATGGAGGGCGGGAACTATGGCTACACCTTC
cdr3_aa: CASAQMEGGNYGYTF

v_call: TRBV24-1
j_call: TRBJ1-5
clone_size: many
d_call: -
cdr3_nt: TGTGCCACCAGTGCCCGGCGGCCCAATCAGCCCCAGCATTTT
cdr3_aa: CATSARRPNQPQHF

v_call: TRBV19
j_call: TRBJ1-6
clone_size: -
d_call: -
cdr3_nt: TGTGCCAGTATCCCCGACAGCCGGGCGAATTCACCCCTCCACTTT
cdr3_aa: CASIPDSRANSPLHF

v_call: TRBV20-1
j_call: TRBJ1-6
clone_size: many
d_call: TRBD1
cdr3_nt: TGCAGTGCTAGAGCAAACTCGGGACAGGGAATTTCACCCCTCCACTTT
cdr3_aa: CSARANSGQGISPLHF

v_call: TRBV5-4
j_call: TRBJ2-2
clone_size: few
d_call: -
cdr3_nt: TGTGCCAGCGGCCCAGAGCGGACCGGGGAGCTGTTTTTT
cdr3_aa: CASGPERTGELFF

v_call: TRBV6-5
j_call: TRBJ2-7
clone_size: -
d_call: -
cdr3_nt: TGTGCCAGCAGTTACTCCGTCCGAGTGGGAGAGCAGTACTTC
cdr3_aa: CASSYSVRVGEQYF

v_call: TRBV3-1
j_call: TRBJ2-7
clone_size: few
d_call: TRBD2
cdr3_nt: TGTGCCAGCAGCCCTAAGCGGGGCCGCGAGCAGTACTTC
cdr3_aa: CASSPKRGREQYF

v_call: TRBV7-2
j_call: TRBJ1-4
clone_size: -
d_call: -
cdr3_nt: TGTGCCAGCAGCTTAGCCGGTGGGGGGCCTAATGAAAAACTGTTTTTT
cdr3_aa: CASSLAGGGPNEKLFF

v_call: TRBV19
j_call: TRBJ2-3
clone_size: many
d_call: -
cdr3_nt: TGTGCCAGTAGACCCCAGGCTGGCCCACAAGATACGCAGTATTTT
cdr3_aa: CASRPQAGPQDTQYF

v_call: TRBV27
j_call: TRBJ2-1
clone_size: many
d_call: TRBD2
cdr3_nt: TGTGCCAGCAGTCCTAGCGGGGGGGCCTCAAATGAGCAGTTCTTC
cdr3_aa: CASSPSGGASNEQFF

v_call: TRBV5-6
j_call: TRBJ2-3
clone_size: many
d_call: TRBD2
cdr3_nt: TGTGCCAGCAGGACGCGGGGGGGCACAGCAGATACGCAGTATTTT
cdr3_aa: CASRTRGGTADTQYF

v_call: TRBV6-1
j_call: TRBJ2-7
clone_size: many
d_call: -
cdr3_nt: TGTGCCAGCAGTGAAGTATCGGGGGCCGGGGGATACGAGCAGTACTTC
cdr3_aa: CASSEVSGAGGYEQYF

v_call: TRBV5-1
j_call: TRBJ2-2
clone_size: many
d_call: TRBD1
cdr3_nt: TGCGCCAGCAGCTCCGGACAGGTGTCCACCGGGGAGCTGTTTTTT
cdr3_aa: CASSSGQVSTGELFF

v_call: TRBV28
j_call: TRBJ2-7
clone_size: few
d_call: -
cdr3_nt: TGTGCCAGCAGTTTAGGGACCCCAGCCTACGAGCAGTACTTC
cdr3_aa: CASSLGTPAYEQYF

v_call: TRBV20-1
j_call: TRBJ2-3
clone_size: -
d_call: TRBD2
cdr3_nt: TGCAGTGCTAGATTACCGGGACTAGCGAGATTCAGCACAGATACGCAGTATTTT
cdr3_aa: CSARLPGLARFSTDTQYF

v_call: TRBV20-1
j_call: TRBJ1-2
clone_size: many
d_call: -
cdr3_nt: TGCAGTGCTAGAGAACAGGACTCCTATGGCTACACCTTC
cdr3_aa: CSAREQDSYGYTF

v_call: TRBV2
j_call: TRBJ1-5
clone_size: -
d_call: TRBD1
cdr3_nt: TGTGCCAGCAGGACTAGGGGACAGAATCAGCCCCAGCATTTT
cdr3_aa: CASRTRGQNQPQHF

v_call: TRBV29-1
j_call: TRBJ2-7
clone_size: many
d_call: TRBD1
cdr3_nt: TGCAGCGCCACGGCAGGGGGACAGCCCTACGAGCAGTACTTC
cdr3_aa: CSATAGGQPYEQYF

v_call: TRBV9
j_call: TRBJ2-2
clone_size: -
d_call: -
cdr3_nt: TGTGCCAGCAGCGTAGCGGTCCTCACCGGGGAGCTGTTTTTT
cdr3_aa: CASSVAVLTGELFF